The present TCR beta chain was sequenced within a study of radiation and T cells in renal cell carcinoma. Germline V lookup: CDR1 LNHDA, CDR2 SQIVND (reference sequence). The trim removed 3 bases at V and 0 bases at J, leaving 3 bases unmatched. This CDR3 region has 16 residues. The method was immunoSEQ multiplex PCR; TCRdb's version includes in-frame clones alone and lacks a portion of them. The repertoire has approximately 140,000 clones, less than 90% of them found once; the top ten carry roughly 4%. Time point here: baseline pretreatment blood. Treatment denoted: 15 Gy SBRT to primary tumor, nephrectomy 4 weeks later.

This chain uses TRBV19 with TRBJ1-5, with 9 bases matching TRBD1. The receptor's source is a woman in her seventies with renal cell carcinoma. The sequencing here drew on blood, taken from a patient whose treatment included radiotherapy and nephrectomy. The CDR3 nucleotides read TGTGCCAGTAGTATGCTGACAGGGGGTAGCAATCAGCCCCAGCATTTT. Encoded protein: CASSMLTGGSNQPQHF.